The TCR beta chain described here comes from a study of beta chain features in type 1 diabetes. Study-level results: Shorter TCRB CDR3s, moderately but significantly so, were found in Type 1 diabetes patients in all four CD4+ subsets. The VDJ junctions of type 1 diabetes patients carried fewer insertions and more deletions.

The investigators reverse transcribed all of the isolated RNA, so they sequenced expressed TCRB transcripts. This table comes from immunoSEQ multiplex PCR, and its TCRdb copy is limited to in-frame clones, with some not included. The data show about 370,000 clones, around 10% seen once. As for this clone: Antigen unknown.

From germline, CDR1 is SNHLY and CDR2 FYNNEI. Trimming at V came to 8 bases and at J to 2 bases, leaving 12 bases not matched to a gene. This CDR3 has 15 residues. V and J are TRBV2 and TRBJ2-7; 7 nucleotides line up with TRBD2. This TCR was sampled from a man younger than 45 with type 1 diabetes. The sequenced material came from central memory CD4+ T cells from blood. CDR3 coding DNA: TGTGCCAGCCGAGGAAGACTAGCTCGGACCTACGAGCAGTACTTC. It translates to CASRGRLARTYEQYF.